The clone carrying this T cell receptor beta chain was detected a few times. What it binds is unknown. The sample is drawn from a study of T-cell reconstitution after alpha-beta-depleted transplantation in children. General study points: One year after transplant, T-cell counts and diversity came mostly from newly produced T cells. Several hundred graft clones that had expanded were reportedly the source of alpha-beta T cells about two months after transplant.

Preparing the TCRbeta library involved the use of unique molecular identifiers. TCRdb used MiXCR to reprocess the PCR reads, holding one entry per CDR3 protein. The sample lists around 190,000 distinct CDR3 sequences, 5.5% to 7% seen once, with 5% to 6.5% in the top ten. The CDR3 has 13 residues. V was cut by 8 bases and J by 4 bases, with 12 bases left in between. CDR1 and CDR2 from the germline V gene are MNHEY and SMNVEV (reference sequence). The chain couples TRBV27 to TRBJ1-5; possibly TRBD1 for D (6 bases). Sequenced material: PBMCs, taken before TCRalphabeta/CD19-depleted stem cell transplant. The TCR comes from a boy aged 2 to 9 with acute lymphoblastic leukemia, due to receive a stem cell transplant. CDR3 in DNA: TGTGCCAGCGCCAGGACAGAAAATCAGCCCCAGCATTTT. Protein sequence: CASARTENQPQHF.